Here is one T cell receptor (beta chain) with its context. The antigen is undetermined. The germline V and J ends were trimmed by 3 bases and 6 bases, with 18 bases remaining between them. The CDR3 is made up of 16 amino acids. Germline values: CDR1 KGHSH, CDR2 LQKENI. The data were obtained in a study of OX40 agonist ivuxolimab in advanced cancers. Looking at the study overall: The study gave patients intravenous ivuxolimab at 0.01 to 10 mg/kg every 2 weeks. Treatment received earlier with anti-PD-1, anti-PD-L1 or anti-CTLA-4 agents was allowed, and under 50% had some.

Blood draws occurred at baseline, cycle 4 day 1, and cycle 7 day 1. TCRdb's copy holds only in-frame clones and misses some; the assay was immunoSEQ multiplex PCR. The table records tens of thousands of clones, 82% of them present only once. Study-wide results and limits: Relative to CD4+ cells, CD8+ T cells on average had more expanded clones.

Sequencing used CD4+ or CD8+ T cells sorted from blood, obtained in a trial of the OX40 agonist ivuxolimab. The chain combines TRBV18 with TRBJ2-1; D tentatively reads TRBD1 or TRBD2 (5 bases each). The clonotype was recovered from an adult with an advanced solid tumor such as melanoma, head and neck, liver or kidney cancer. In DNA, the CDR3 is TGTGCCAGCTCACCCGGGGCCCAAGCTGATAGCAATGAGCAGTTCTTC. It is translated as CASSPGAQADSNEQFF.